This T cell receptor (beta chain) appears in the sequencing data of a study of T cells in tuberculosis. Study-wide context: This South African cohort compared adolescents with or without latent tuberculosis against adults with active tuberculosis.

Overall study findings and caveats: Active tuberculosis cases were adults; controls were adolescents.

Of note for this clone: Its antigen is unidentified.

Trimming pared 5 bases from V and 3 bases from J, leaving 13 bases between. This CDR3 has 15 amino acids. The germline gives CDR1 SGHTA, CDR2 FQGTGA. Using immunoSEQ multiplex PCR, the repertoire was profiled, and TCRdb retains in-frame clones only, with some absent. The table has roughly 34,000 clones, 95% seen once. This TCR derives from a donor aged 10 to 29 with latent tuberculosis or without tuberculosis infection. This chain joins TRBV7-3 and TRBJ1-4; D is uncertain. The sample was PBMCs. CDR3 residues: CASSPRGGPNEKLFF. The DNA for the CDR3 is TGTGCCAGCAGCCCCCGGGGAGGACCTAATGAAAAACTGTTTTTT.